This is a list of T cell receptor beta chains from one sample in a study of control samples from healthy donors and cancer patients. Generated by immunoSEQ multiplex PCR, the TCRdb table keeps only in-frame clones and is missing some. Seen here are about 86,000 clones, more than 85% observed once, and the top ten hold over 1.3%. Sequenced: blood. The receptors come from a woman aged 25 to 39 in good health. CDR3s include the opening cysteine and the closing phenylalanine or tryptophan. D genes are given only for firm matches. Clone size is given for some rows only: seen once, a few or many times, or a class if the clone is expanded.

J gene: TRBJ1-2; D gene: -; clone size: -; V gene: TRBV6-5; CDR3 DNA: TGTGCCAGCAGTAGGGGGGAGGGGGGCTATGGCTACACCTTC; CDR3 protein: CASSRGEGGYGYTF
J gene: TRBJ2-5; D gene: -; clone size: once; V gene: TRBV27; CDR3 DNA: TGTGCCAGCAGTTTGAGTTTGAGTGGTCGGGAGACCCAGTACTTC; CDR3 protein: CASSLSLSGRETQYF
J gene: TRBJ1-4; D gene: TRBD1; clone size: -; V gene: TRBV18; CDR3 DNA: TGTGCCAGCTCACCCGGGACAGGGATGACAAAACTGTTTTTT; CDR3 protein: CASSPGTGMTKLFF
J gene: TRBJ1-5; D gene: -; clone size: -; V gene: TRBV6-5; CDR3 DNA: TGTGCCAGCAAACTACAGGACGATGCACAGCCCCAGCATTTT; CDR3 protein: CASKLQDDAQPQHF
J gene: TRBJ2-7; D gene: -; clone size: -; V gene: TRBV5-6; CDR3 DNA: TGTGCCAGCAGTCATGCTAGCTCCGGTTACGAGCAGTACTTC; CDR3 protein: CASSHASSGYEQYF
J gene: TRBJ2-2; D gene: TRBD2; clone size: once; V gene: TRBV7-3; CDR3 DNA: TGTGCCAGCAGCTCCACTAGCGCCGGGGAGCTGTTTTTT; CDR3 protein: CASSSTSAGELFF
J gene: TRBJ2-2; D gene: TRBD2; clone size: -; V gene: TRBV5-1; CDR3 DNA: TGCGCCAGCAGCTCGACTAGCGGATTTAACACCGGGGAGCTGTTTTTT; CDR3 protein: CASSSTSGFNTGELFF
J gene: TRBJ2-7; D gene: TRBD2; clone size: -; V gene: TRBV10-3; CDR3 DNA: TGTGCCATCAGGGGGACTAGTGGGGCCTACGAGCAGTACTTC; CDR3 protein: CAIRGTSGAYEQYF
J gene: TRBJ1-1; D gene: TRBD1; clone size: -; V gene: TRBV6-6; CDR3 DNA: TGTGCCAGCAGTTACGGACAGGGGAACACTGAAGCTTTCTTT; CDR3 protein: CASSYGQGNTEAFF
J gene: TRBJ1-5; D gene: -; clone size: -; V gene: TRBV7-9; CDR3 DNA: TGTGCCAGCAGCTTAGGGACGGATCAGCCCCAGCATTTT; CDR3 protein: CASSLGTDQPQHF
J gene: TRBJ1-2; D gene: -; clone size: -; V gene: TRBV6-4; CDR3 DNA: TGTGCCAGCAGTGACTCTGCGGAAGAGGTCCCCTATGGCTACACCTTC; CDR3 protein: CASSDSAEEVPYGYTF
J gene: TRBJ2-3; D gene: TRBD2; clone size: -; V gene: TRBV5-1; CDR3 DNA: TGCGCCAGCAGCTCGGGAGCCCATAGCGGGGCCAACACAGATACGCAGTATTTT; CDR3 protein: CASSSGAHSGANTDTQYF
J gene: TRBJ1-5; D gene: -; clone size: -; V gene: TRBV6-5; CDR3 DNA: TGTGCCAGCGGCAGAGTTGCCTATCAGCCCCAGCATTTT; CDR3 protein: CASGRVAYQPQHF
J gene: TRBJ2-1; D gene: TRBD2; clone size: -; V gene: TRBV29-1; CDR3 DNA: TGCAGCGTTGGGGGCGGGAGAGTCCCCTACAATGAGCAGTTCTTC; CDR3 protein: CSVGGGRVPYNEQFF
J gene: TRBJ1-6; D gene: -; clone size: -; V gene: TRBV10-3; CDR3 DNA: TGTGCCATCAGTGAAAACCCCGGGAATTCACCCCTCCACTTT; CDR3 protein: CAISENPGNSPLHF
J gene: TRBJ2-3; D gene: -; clone size: -; V gene: TRBV28; CDR3 DNA: TGTGCCAGCAGTTTGCCCCCAACGGATACGCAGTATTTT; CDR3 protein: CASSLPPTDTQYF
J gene: TRBJ1-6; D gene: TRBD1; clone size: -; V gene: TRBV2; CDR3 DNA: TGTGCCAGCAGAATTGGGACAGGGGATTCACCCCTCCACTTT; CDR3 protein: CASRIGTGDSPLHF
J gene: TRBJ1-2; D gene: -; clone size: -; V gene: TRBV3-1/TRBV3-2; CDR3 DNA: TGTGCCAGCAGCCAAGAAACCCGGACCGAACGGTCTGGCTACACCTTC; CDR3 protein: CASSQETRTERSGYTF
J gene: TRBJ1-5; D gene: -; clone size: -; V gene: TRBV21-1; CDR3 DNA: TGTGCCAGCAGCAAAGCTGGTCAGGGGACCCAGCCCCAGCATTTT; CDR3 protein: CASSKAGQGTQPQHF
J gene: TRBJ1-5; D gene: -; clone size: -; V gene: TRBV24-1; CDR3 DNA: TGTGCCACCAGCGAGGGGTACGATCAGCCCCAGCATTTT; CDR3 protein: CATSEGYDQPQHF
J gene: TRBJ1-1; D gene: TRBD1; clone size: -; V gene: TRBV11-3; CDR3 DNA: TGTGCCAGCAGCCCCCGGACAGGGACCATGAACACTGAAGCTTTCTTT; CDR3 protein: CASSPRTGTMNTEAFF
J gene: TRBJ1-4; D gene: TRBD1; clone size: -; V gene: TRBV5-1; CDR3 DNA: TGCGCCAGCAGCTTGGCCCCGACAGGGAGCAATGAAAAACTGTTTTTT; CDR3 protein: CASSLAPTGSNEKLFF
J gene: TRBJ1-5; D gene: TRBD1; clone size: -; V gene: TRBV7-8; CDR3 DNA: TGTGCCAGCAGCTCCAACAGGGGGTTTGGCAATCAGCCCCAGCATTTT; CDR3 protein: CASSSNRGFGNQPQHF
J gene: TRBJ2-2; D gene: TRBD2; clone size: -; V gene: TRBV5-1; CDR3 DNA: TGCGCCAGCAGCTCCCGGGGGGTATATGACGGGGAGCTGTTTTTT; CDR3 protein: CASSSRGVYDGELFF
J gene: TRBJ1-1; D gene: -; clone size: medium-sized; V gene: TRBV6-1; CDR3 DNA: TGTGCCAGCAGTGAAGGAGGCCAGGGAGGGACTGAAGCTTTCTTT; CDR3 protein: CASSEGGQGGTEAFF
J gene: TRBJ2-1; D gene: -; clone size: -; V gene: TRBV10-1; CDR3 DNA: TGCGCCAGCAGTGAGTCCCTTGAGGGAAGGAATGAGCAGTTCTTC; CDR3 protein: CASSESLEGRNEQFF
J gene: TRBJ1-1; D gene: -; clone size: -; V gene: TRBV19; CDR3 DNA: TGTGCCAGTAGTATTAGGAGGAACACTGAAGCTTTCTTT; CDR3 protein: CASSIRRNTEAFF
J gene: TRBJ1-4; D gene: -; clone size: -; V gene: TRBV6-6; CDR3 DNA: TGTGCCAGCAGTATCGCAGGGGCTATGCTGTTTTTT; CDR3 protein: CASSIAGAMLFF
J gene: TRBJ2-2; D gene: -; clone size: -; V gene: TRBV18; CDR3 DNA: TGTGCCAGCTCTCCGGCCGACACCGGGGAGCTGTTTTTT; CDR3 protein: CASSPADTGELFF
J gene: TRBJ1-2; D gene: TRBD1; clone size: -; V gene: TRBV4-1; CDR3 DNA: TGCGCCAGCAGCCAAGGACAGGGTGGCTATGGCTACACCTTC; CDR3 protein: CASSQGQGGYGYTF
J gene: TRBJ1-1; D gene: -; clone size: -; V gene: TRBV15; CDR3 DNA: TGTGCCACCAGCGGGCAGCACACTGAAGCTTTCTTT; CDR3 protein: CATSGQHTEAFF
J gene: TRBJ1-2; D gene: TRBD1; clone size: -; V gene: TRBV2; CDR3 DNA: TGTGCCAGCAGCCCCGACAGGGCCAACGGCTACACCTTC; CDR3 protein: CASSPDRANGYTF